Following are 20 T cell receptor beta chains from one sample sequenced in a study of T cell responses to AZD1222 COVID-19 vaccine. This table comes from immunoSEQ multiplex PCR, and its TCRdb copy is limited to in-frame clones, with some not included. The sample consists of some 170,000 clones, roughly nine tenths of them appearing once. The source was peripheral blood, collected on day 0 of MenACWY control vaccination. Receptors originate from an adult in good health.

V usage is TRBV10-2 and J usage is TRBJ1-2; maybe TRBD1 (6 bases). Germline CDR1 WSHSY, CDR2 SAAADI. V dropped 1 base and J dropped 6 bases, with 12 bases sitting between them. The CDR3 spans 14 residues. CDR3 in amino acids: CASSELGGKNGYTF. In DNA form, the CDR3 reads TGCGCCAGCAGTGAGTTAGGGGGTAAAAATGGCTACACCTTC.

This chain links TRBV11-2 with TRBJ2-1; 10 positions match TRBD2. This CDR3 has 16 amino acids. The germline CDR1 and CDR2 sequences are SGHAT and FQNNGV. With 2 bases clipped from V and 1 base from J, the junction kept 2 bases outside the gene matches. The CDR3 sequence: CASSLLAGASYNEQFF. In DNA, the CDR3 is TGTGCCAGCAGCTTACTAGCGGGGGCGTCCTACAATGAGCAGTTCTTC.

The chain recombines TRBV3-1 (or the pseudogene TRBV3-2) with TRBJ2-3; the match to TRBD2 covers 11 bases. CDR1 and CDR2 from the germline V gene are LGHDT and YNNKEL (reference sequence). J was trimmed by 2 bases and V by 4 bases; bases with no gene match: 8. This CDR3 is 17 amino acids long. CDR3 sequence: CASSLRTSGRLTDTQYF. CDR3 sequence (DNA): TGTGCCAGCAGCCTTCGGACTAGCGGGCGTCTCACAGATACGCAGTATTTT.

This chain uses TRBV12-3 or TRBV12-4 with TRBJ2-7, with D maybe TRBD2 (6 bases). Trimming took off 10 bases at V and 12 bases at J, with 22 bases between the two ends. The CDR3 extends over 12 amino acids. The CDR3 loop is CATSQGGGTMYF. DNA for the CDR3: TGTGCCACCTCCCAAGGTGGCGGGACCATGTACTTC.

J is TRBJ2-1 and V is TRBV7-3; 7 nucleotides match TRBD2. This CDR3 comprises 15 residues. The ends lost 1 base at V and 5 bases at J; junction bases unmatched: 5. CDR1 and CDR2 from the germline V gene are SGHTA and FQGTGA. The DNA for the CDR3 is TGTGCCAGCAGCTTAAAGGGAGGGACCCACAATGAGCAGTTCTTC. It is translated as CASSLKGGTHNEQFF.

The chain links TRBV27 to TRBJ1-6, with D tentatively TRBD1 (5 bases). Trimming removed 5 bases from V and 9 bases from J, with 14 bases in between. Germline-derived CDR1 and CDR2 are MNHEY and SMNVEV (reference sequence). The CDR3 extends over 14 amino acids. The CDR3 is CASSKEGRVSPLHF. The CDR3 DNA reads TGTGCCAGCAGTAAGGAGGGGCGGGTTTCACCCCTCCACTTT.

This chain uses TRBV2 with TRBJ1-5; no clear D gene. V was pared by 11 bases and J by 5 bases, with 13 bases between. The length of the CDR3 is 12 residues. The germline gives CDR1 SNHLY, CDR2 FYNNEI. DNA for the CDR3: TGTGCCGAGGGCCAGGCTGATCAGCCCCAGCATTTT. Residues: CAEGQADQPQHF.

This rearrangement joins TRBV25-1 to TRBJ1-1, with 10 bases fitting TRBD1. The J segment lost 1 base and the V segment lost 7 bases, leaving 3 bases of the junction unmatched. This CDR3 comprises 14 residues. CDR1 is MGHDK and CDR2 is SYGVNS in the germline V gene. DNA for the CDR3: TGTGCCAGCACGGACAGGGGGAAGAACACTGAAGCTTTCTTT. This codes for CASTDRGKNTEAFF.

The V call is TRBV30, the J call TRBJ2-1; possibly TRBD2 for D (7 bases). The germline CDR1 and CDR2 sequences are GTSNPN and SVGIG (reference sequence). Trimming shortened V by 2 bases and J by 5 bases, and 19 bases separated the two germline ends. The CDR3 totals 16 residues. The CDR3 region has the DNA TGTGCCTGGAGTCCACCCCATGGGGGGGCCCACAATGAGCAGTTCTTC. It codes for CAWSPPHGGAHNEQFF.

CDR3 protein: CASSKTGTSGLGTGELFF. The CDR3 region has the DNA TGTGCCAGCAGCAAGACGGGGACTAGCGGGTTGGGCACCGGGGAGCTGTTTTTT. The chain is built from TRBV5-8 and TRBJ2-2; 12 nucleotides line up with TRBD2. The germline V gene encodes CDR1 SGHTS and CDR2 YDEGEE. The CDR3 has 18 residues. V gave up 4 bases and J gave up 4 bases; unmatched junction bases: 11.

V is TRBV9 and J is TRBJ2-1; TRBD2 aligns across 9 bases. J lost 10 bases, V lost 4 bases, and 15 bases had no gene match. The CDR3 covers 16 residues. In germline, CDR1 is SGDLS, CDR2 YYNGEE. The CDR3 nucleotides read TGTGCCAGCAGCCCCAGGTATGGGACTAGCTATGTGGAGCAGTTCTTC. Encoded protein: CASSPRYGTSYVEQFF.

This sequence joins TRBV7-8 and TRBJ1-5; TRBD1 is a possible D gene (5 bases). The CDR3 runs 13 residues. Trimming shortened V by 1 base and J by 4 bases, and 5 bases separated the two germline ends. The germline V gene encodes CDR1 SGHVS and CDR2 FQNEAQ. CDR3 protein: CASSLGTNQPQHF. CDR3 DNA: TGTGCCAGCAGCTTAGGGACAAATCAGCCCCAGCATTTT.

The chain carries TRBV11-1 and TRBJ2-5, with 9 bases that match TRBD2. V was clipped by 4 bases and J by 4 bases; unmatched bases: 4. Germline CDR1 SGHAT, CDR2 FQDESV (reference sequence). The CDR3 has 14 amino acids. CDR3 sequence (DNA): TGTGCCAGCAGCTGGACTAGCGTAAGAGAGACCCAGTACTTC. It is translated as CASSWTSVRETQYF.

V and J are TRBV9 and TRBJ2-5; D uncertain. Germline assignment: CDR1 SGDLS and CDR2 YYNGEE. This CDR3 is built from 12 residues. Trimming left V 4 bases short and J 4 bases short, with 8 bases between. The CDR3 is CASSKVGETQYF. The DNA for the CDR3 is TGTGCCAGCAGCAAGGTCGGAGAGACCCAGTACTTC.

The gene calls are TRBV7-9 and TRBJ2-5; D is unresolved. Trimming removed 4 bases from V and 5 bases from J, with 14 bases in between. The CDR3 is 14 residues long. Germline CDR1 is SEHNR and CDR2 is FQNEAQ (reference sequence). CDR3 amino acids: CASSSKLPLETQYF. DNA of the CDR3: TGTGCCAGCAGCTCTAAGCTGCCCCTCGAGACCCAGTACTTC.

The chain joins TRBV19 to TRBJ2-5, with TRBD1 identical over 10 bases. CDR3 length: 15 residues. Germline assignment: CDR1 LNHDA and CDR2 SQIVND (reference sequence). Unmatched junction bases numbered 7, after V lost 7 bases and J lost 2 bases. DNA of the CDR3: TGTGCCAGTAAGAGGGACAGGGGCGTACAAGAGACCCAGTACTTC. Amino acid sequence: CASKRDRGVQETQYF.

The genes are TRBV19 and TRBJ1-2; TRBD1 aligns across 8 bases. CDR1 is LNHDA and CDR2 is SQIVND in the germline V gene (reference sequence). The CDR3 has 15 amino acids. The junction had 7 bases not matched to a gene; V was cut back by 3 bases and J by 4 bases. CDR3 nucleotide sequence: TGTGCCAGTAGTATTCAGGGGGCGCCGGCCTATGGCTACACCTTC. Protein sequence: CASSIQGAPAYGYTF.

The rearrangement links TRBV2 to TRBJ1-2; D is unclear. Trimming left V 6 bases short and J 7 bases short, with 15 bases between. The CDR3 length is 13 residues. CDR1 and CDR2 (germline): SNHLY, FYNNEI. Here the CDR3 DNA reads TGTGCCAGCAGGAACCCCTTGGTTGGTGGCTACACCTTC. Its protein is CASRNPLVGGYTF.

The chain recombines TRBV5-1 with TRBJ2-2; D is unresolved. Germline values: CDR1 SGHRS, CDR2 YFSETQ. Trimming cost V 0 bases and J 5 bases, with 14 bases left between them. CDR3 length: 16 residues. This CDR3 reads CASSLVWTGRTGELFF. Written as DNA, the CDR3 is TGCGCCAGCAGCTTGGTGTGGACCGGGCGGACCGGGGAGCTGTTTTTT.

The chain combines TRBV12-2 with TRBJ2-1; TRBD2, the table's D call, lacks a check against the DNA. TRBV12-2 is a recognized pseudogene. This CDR3 region has 16 residues. The CDR3 protein is CASRSPHLRCYNEQFF. The CDR3 DNA reads TGTGCAAGTCGCTCACCACACCTGAGGTGCTACAATGAGCAGTTCTTC.